These 25 T cell receptor beta chains were sequenced from one sample in a study of beta chain features in type 1 diabetes. Overall study findings and caveats: A moderate, significant TCRB CDR3 shortening appeared in type 1 diabetes across four CD4+ subsets.

No antigens are known for them. cDNA synthesis used the whole RNA isolate, giving expressed TCRB sequences. Profiling relied on immunoSEQ multiplex PCR, and the TCRdb table lists in-frame clones only, not all of them. The data contain a few hundred thousand clones, 8.5% to 10% of them singletons. The sequenced sample consisted of central memory CD4+ T cells from blood. The receptors derive from a man younger than 45 with type 1 diabetes.

The rearrangement uses TRBV28 and TRBJ2-1, with 8 bases identical to TRBD2. Germline V lookup: CDR1 MDHEN, CDR2 SYDVKM. V trimming: 4 bases; J trimming: 3 bases; junction bases outside the gene matches: 8. The CDR3 consists of 16 residues. CDR3 in DNA: TGTGCCAGCAGTTCACCCGGGACTAGGATCTACAATGAGCAGTTCTTC. This translates into CASSSPGTRIYNEQFF.

In this sample, this clone turned up many times. The gene calls are TRBV6-5 and TRBJ2-7; 7 positions agree with TRBD1. The CDR3 loop spans 15 amino acids. V lost 5 bases and J lost 6; bases outside the gene matches: 13. Germline values: CDR1 MNHEY, CDR2 SVGAGI. For the CDR3, the DNA is TGTGCCAGCAGTGGTATGAACAGGGGTTCGAGCGAGCAGTACTTC. This codes for CASSGMNRGSSEQYF.

The gene calls are TRBV5-1 and TRBJ1-1, with a tentative D call TRBD1 (6 bases). Between the trimmed V and J ends, which lost 0 bases and 12 bases, there was a span of 21 bases. The CDR3 has 15 residues. Germline values: CDR1 SGHRS, CDR2 YFSETQ. As DNA, the CDR3 is TGCGCCAGCAGCTTGGAGGGGGGACCCACCAGGCGAACTTTCTTT. This sequence encodes CASSLEGGPTRRTFF.

This rearrangement joins TRBV5-1 to TRBJ2-2; 11 nucleotides match TRBD2. The J segment lost 7 bases and the V segment lost 4 bases, leaving 3 bases of the junction unmatched. The CDR3 spans 14 residues. Germline V lookup: CDR1 SGHRS, CDR2 YFSETQ. The CDR3 nucleotides read TGCGCCAGCAGCATCGGGACTAGCGGCGGGGAGCTGTTTTTT. It yields the protein CASSIGTSGGELFF.

Ten or more counts support this clone. The CDR3 DNA reads as TGTGCCAGCTCACCAGAGACTAGCGGGAGAAACGAGCAGTACTTC. Translating gives CASSPETSGRNEQYF. The chain employs TRBV18 and TRBJ2-7, with 12 bases fitting TRBD2. The CDR3 loop spans 15 amino acids. V trimming: 2 bases; J trimming: 5 bases; junction bases outside the gene matches: 4. The germline CDR1 and CDR2 sequences are KGHSH and LQKENI. Using reference TRBV18 and TRBJ2-7 for the parts outside the CDR3, the full variable domain is NAGVMQNPRHLVRRRGQEARLRCSPMKGHSHVYWYRQLPEEGLKFMVYLQKENIIDESGMPKERFSAEFPKEGPSILRIQQVVRGDSAAYFCASSPETSGRNEQYFGPGTRLTVT.

The chain uses TRBV6-9 and TRBJ2-5, with a possible D match to TRBD2 (6 bases). The germline V and J ends were trimmed by 2 bases and 2 bases, with 21 bases remaining between them. The CDR3 has 18 amino acids. Germline CDR1 reads MNHGY; CDR2 reads SVAAGI. CDR3 residues: CASSYPGDPPGQQETQYF. CDR3 bases: TGTGCCAGCAGTTATCCGGGGGACCCACCGGGCCAACAAGAGACCCAGTACTTC.

The chain joins TRBV10-3 to TRBJ1-2; no clear D. The CDR3 length is 17 residues. Deletions cut 0 bases from V and 0 bases from J, with 14 bases between. Looked up from germline, CDR1 is ENHRY and CDR2 is SYGVKD. The CDR3 bases are TGTGCCATCAGTGAGTCGTTGGCAGGCGTAGCTAACTATGGCTACACCTTC. Amino acids: CAISESLAGVANYGYTF.

This clone was counted only a few times. The chain has TRBV18 and TRBJ1-4; tentative D call: TRBD1 (6 bases). This CDR3 spans 16 amino acids. Between the trimmed V and J ends, which lost 1 base and 5 bases, there was a span of 14 bases. The V gene's germline CDR1 is KGHSH and CDR2 LQKENI. The CDR3 sequence is CASSPRSGHGNEKLFF. The DNA for the CDR3 is TGTGCCAGCTCACCACGATCGGGACACGGCAATGAAAAACTGTTTTTT.

V is TRBV19 and J is TRBJ2-1; D may be TRBD2 (5 bases). CDR3 length: 14 residues. The V gene's germline CDR1 is LNHDA and CDR2 SQIVND (reference sequence). Trimming stripped 6 bases from V and 0 bases from J, with 9 bases between. The CDR3 sequence: CASREESSYNEQFF. The CDR3 DNA sequence: TGTGCCAGTAGGGAGGAGAGCTCCTACAATGAGCAGTTCTTC.

This chain links TRBV7-3 with TRBJ2-1; D call uncertain. Trimming removed 1 base from V and 6 bases from J, with 10 bases in between. In germline, CDR1 is SGHTA, CDR2 FQGTGA. The CDR3 extends over 14 amino acids. The CDR3 reads CASSLKGGFNEQFF. The DNA of the CDR3 is TGTGCCAGCAGCTTAAAGGGCGGTTTCAATGAGCAGTTCTTC.

CDR3 DNA sequence: TGCAGCGTCCTACCGGGACAGGGAGCGTATGGCGACACTGAAGCTTTCTTT. It translates to CSVLPGQGAYGDTEAFF. This chain links TRBV29-1 with TRBJ1-1; 9 nucleotides line up with TRBD1. The J segment lost 3 bases and the V segment lost 6 bases, leaving 17 bases of the junction unmatched. The CDR3 is 17 residues long. The germline V gene encodes CDR1 SQVTM and CDR2 ANQGSEA. Based on the CDR3 plus reference TRBV29-1 and TRBJ1-1, the full variable domain is SAVISQKPSRDICQRGTSLTIQCQVDSQVTMMFWYRQQPGQSLTLIATANQGSEATYESGFVIDKFPISRPNLTFSTLTVSNMSPEDSSIYLCSVLPGQGAYGDTEAFFGQGTRLTVV.

This clone was seen a handful of times. In DNA form, the CDR3 reads TGTGCCTGGGGTACCTCCAGGGCCCTATTCTACGAGCAGTACTTC. This codes for CAWGTSRALFYEQYF. The chain joins TRBV30 to TRBJ2-7; a weak D match, TRBD1 (5 bases). Germline V gene sequence: CDR1 GTSNPN, CDR2 SVGIG (reference sequence). There are 15 residues in the CDR3. The V and J ends lost 5 bases and 3 bases respectively, with 20 bases between them.

This clone was counted a few times. This chain joins TRBV7-2 and TRBJ1-6, with TRBD1 matching over 7 bases. The CDR3 runs to 14 residues. Per germline, CDR1 SGHTA and CDR2 FQGNSA. V shed 4 bases and J 7 bases; nucleotides not matched to a gene: 4. CDR3 loop: CASSSDRRNSPLHF. The CDR3 DNA sequence: TGTGCCAGCAGCTCGGACAGGAGGAATTCACCCCTCCACTTT.

CDR3 sequence reads: CASSLMNGQPQHF. CDR3 in DNA: TGTGCCAGCAGCCTCATGAATGGTCAGCCCCAGCATTTT. This sequence joins TRBV7-2 and TRBJ1-5; no reliable D call. Between the trimmed V and J ends, which lost 5 bases and 6 bases, there was a span of 11 bases. CDR3 size: 13 residues. Germline values: CDR1 SGHTA, CDR2 FQGNSA.

This clone was counted between two and nine times. The chain links TRBV6-1 to TRBJ1-5; D unresolved. The V end lost 11 bases, the J end lost 0 bases, and 17 bases lay between the germline ends. CDR3 length: 15 amino acids. Germline V CDR1 and CDR2: MNHNS, SASEGT. The CDR3 loop reads CASAVQPDSNQPQHF. DNA for the CDR3: TGTGCCTCGGCGGTACAGCCCGATAGCAATCAGCCCCAGCATTTT.

This chain connects TRBV30 to TRBJ2-1, with D unclear. The CDR3 covers 13 residues. V was trimmed by 3 bases and J by 0 bases, leaving 6 bases between them. Looked up from germline, CDR1 is GTSNPN and CDR2 is SVGIG (reference sequence). CDR3 in amino acids: CAWSLSSYNEQFF. The CDR3, as DNA: TGTGCCTGGAGCCTAAGCTCCTACAATGAGCAGTTCTTC.

As regards this clone: At one of its ends the junction is not consistent with the germline gene, which may arise from a read error. The chain joins TRBV7-2 to TRBJ2-5; TRBD2 matches 7 bases. Per germline, CDR1 SGHTA and CDR2 FQGNSA. CDR3 size: 17 residues. The CDR3 reads CASSRGGSGNPEENQYF. Here the CDR3 DNA reads TGTGCCAGCAGCCGGGGCGGCAGCGGGAACCCTGAAGAGAACCAGTACTTC.

The chain recombines TRBV4-2 with TRBJ2-2; 8 positions match TRBD2. After removal of 0 bases from V and 2 bases from J, the junction contained 5 bases not matched to a gene. The CDR3 contains 17 residues. Germline V lookup: CDR1 LGHNA, CDR2 YNFKEQ. In DNA, the CDR3 is TGTGCCAGCAGCCAAGAGGGCGGGAGGACTAACACCGGGGAGCTGTTTTTT. This sequence encodes CASSQEGGRTNTGELFF.

V usage is TRBV19 and J usage is TRBJ2-7, with D perhaps matching TRBD1 (6 bases). V was shortened by 10 bases and J by 0 bases, with 10 bases between the two germline ends. Per the germline V gene, CDR1 is LNHDA and CDR2 is SQIVND (reference sequence). CDR3 length: 12 amino acids. In DNA, the CDR3 is TGTGCCACGAAGGACAGCTCCTACGAGCAGTACTTC. This translates into CATKDSSYEQYF. Together with reference TRBV19 and TRBJ2-7, the CDR3 gives the full variable domain: DGGITQSPKYLFRKEGQNVTLSCEQNLNHDAMYWYRQDPGQGLRLIYYSQIVNDFQKGDIAEGYSVSREKKESFPLTVTSAQKNPTAFYLCATKDSSYEQYFGPGTRLTVT.

The V call is TRBV28, the J call TRBJ1-6; 8 nucleotides agree with TRBD1. The germline CDR1 and CDR2 sequences are MDHEN and SYDVKM. This CDR3 has 18 amino acids. V trimming: 2 bases; J trimming: 10 bases; junction bases outside the gene matches: 16. DNA for the CDR3: TGTGCCAGCAGTTTAGGACAGGGTGGACGGAATGGGTTATCACCCCTCCACTTT. Protein product: CASSLGQGGRNGLSPLHF.

This clone was detected many times. V is TRBV18 and J is TRBJ2-1; D possibly corresponds to TRBD1 (6 bases). With 1 base removed from V and 6 bases from J, the gap between germline ends came to 10 bases. The CDR3 loop spans 14 amino acids. Germline V gene sequence: CDR1 KGHSH, CDR2 LQKENI. The CDR3 DNA follows: TGTGCCAGCTCACCACTACAGGGAGTCAATGAGCAGTTCTTC. Translating it yields CASSPLQGVNEQFF. The whole variable domain, remainder taken from reference TRBV18 and TRBJ2-1, is NAGVMQNPRHLVRRRGQEARLRCSPMKGHSHVYWYRQLPEEGLKFMVYLQKENIIDESGMPKERFSAEFPKEGPSILRIQQVVRGDSAAYFCASSPLQGVNEQFFGPGTRLTVL.

This chain links TRBV5-6 with TRBJ2-7; 8 nucleotides match TRBD1. J was trimmed by 4 bases and V by 3 bases; bases with no gene match: 18. CDR3 length: 18 amino acids. Germline values: CDR1 SGHDT, CDR2 YYEEEE. CDR3 bases: TGTGCCAGCAGCTCAGTGAACTTTGGACAGGGTAGTGTGTACGAGCAGTACTTC. Amino acids: CASSSVNFGQGSVYEQYF.

The chain combines TRBV6-1 with TRBJ2-7, with D unclear. The V and J ends lost 9 bases and 6 bases respectively, with 21 bases between them. The CDR3 sequence is 14 residues long. Germline V gene lookup returns CDR1 MNHNS and CDR2 SASEGT. Here the CDR3 reads CASSPTVAISEQYF. CDR3 in DNA: TGTGCCAGTTCTCCCACAGTTGCAATCTCCGAGCAGTACTTC.

This clone was seen only a few times. At one end the junction does not follow the germline gene, possibly because of a read error. The chain employs TRBV7-7 and TRBJ2-1, with TRBD2 matching 10 bases. The CDR3 length is 15 residues. Per the germline V gene, CDR1 is SSHAT and CDR2 is FNYEAQ (reference sequence). The CDR3 DNA follows: TGTGCTAGCAGCGCCAGCGGGAGGGGTGGCAATGAGCAGTTCTTC. Amino acids: CASSASGRGGNEQFF.

This clone was recorded only once. The rearrangement uses TRBV11-2 and TRBJ1-2; 7 positions agree with TRBD1. V was clipped by 8 bases and J by 9 bases; unmatched bases: 15. In germline, CDR1 is SGHAT, CDR2 FQNNGV. The CDR3 extends over 14 amino acids. CDR3 DNA sequence: TGTGCCAGCGGTGTATCGATCTTGACAGGGAGCTACACCTTC. Its protein product is CASGVSILTGSYTF. Filled out from reference TRBV11-2 and TRBJ1-2, the complete variable domain reads EAGVAQSPRYKIIEKRQSVAFWCNPISGHATLYWYQQILGQGPKLLIQFQNNGVVDDSQLPKDRFSAERLKGVDSTLKIQPAKLEDSAVYLCASGVSILTGSYTFGSGTRLTVV.